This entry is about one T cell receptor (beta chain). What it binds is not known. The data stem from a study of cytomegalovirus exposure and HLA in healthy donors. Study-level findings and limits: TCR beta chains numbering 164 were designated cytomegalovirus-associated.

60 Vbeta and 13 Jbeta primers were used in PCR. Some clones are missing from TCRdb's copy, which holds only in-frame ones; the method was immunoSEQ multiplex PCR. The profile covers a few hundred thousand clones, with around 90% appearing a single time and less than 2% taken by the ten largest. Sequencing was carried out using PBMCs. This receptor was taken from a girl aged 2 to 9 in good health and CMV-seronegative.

CDR3: CASSIRDMANTIYF. The CDR3 bases are TGTGCCAGCAGCATCCGGGACATGGCAAACACCATATATTTT. The chain couples TRBV11-2 to TRBJ1-3; maybe TRBD1 (6 bases). This CDR3 has 14 amino acids. The V end lost 5 bases, the J end lost 6 bases, and 14 bases lay between the germline ends. Germline lookup yields CDR1 SGHAT and CDR2 FQNNGV.